The 21 T cell receptor beta chains given below trace back to one sample, sequenced in a study of blood T cell repertoires in COVID-19. Data came from immunoSEQ multiplex PCR; TCRdb stores just in-frame clones and leaves some out. The table records about 69,000 clones, around 79% of them present only once. The sequenced sample consisted of peripheral blood. The source of these receptors is a man aged 60 to 75 with acute or convalescent COVID-19.

The chain couples TRBV3-1 (or the pseudogene TRBV3-2) to TRBJ1-2; D unclear. Trimming took 1 base from V and 2 from J, leaving 11 bases between them. CDR1 is LGHDT and CDR2 is YNNKEL in the germline V gene (reference sequence). This CDR3 has 15 amino acids. As DNA, the CDR3 is TGTGCCAGCAGCCAAGTTGAGGGATGGAACTATGGCTACACCTTC. Its translation: CASSQVEGWNYGYTF.

This sequence joins TRBV21-1 and TRBJ1-2; no DNA check was done on the table's D call, TRBD1. TRBV21-1 is a listed pseudogene. The CDR3 contains 16 residues. CDR3 sequence: CASRSEDRCTCYGYTF. The CDR3 region has the DNA TGTGCCAGCAGGTCCGAGGACAGGTGCACTTGCTATGGCTACACCTTC.

This clone was detected a few times. This rearrangement joins TRBV10-3 to TRBJ1-4, with 8 bases aligning to TRBD1. The CDR3 has 12 residues. Germline CDR1 ENHRY, CDR2 SYGVKD. With V trimmed by 10 bases and J by 7 bases, 5 bases remained unmatched. In nucleotides, the CDR3 is TGTGCCACCTGGACAGGGAGTGAAAAACTGTTTTTT. Residues: CATWTGSEKLFF.

The rearrangement joins TRBV18 to TRBJ1-5; no definite D call. Germline V CDR1 and CDR2: KGHSH, LQKENI. This CDR3 contains 13 residues. V gave up 2 bases and J gave up 5 bases, with 7 bases separating them. CDR3 amino acids: CASSPGLDQPQHF. In nucleotides, the CDR3 is TGTGCCAGCTCACCAGGGCTGGATCAGCCCCAGCATTTT.

The V gene is TRBV28, the J gene TRBJ1-1, with D perhaps matching TRBD1 (6 bases). The CDR3 runs to 14 residues. V shed 7 bases and J shed 7 bases, with 19 bases lying between them. The germline gives CDR1 MDHEN, CDR2 SYDVKM. The CDR3 nucleotides read TGTGCCAGCAACACAGGGAACACGCTAATTGAAGCTTTCTTT. This sequence encodes CASNTGNTLIEAFF.

The chain links TRBV18 to TRBJ1-1; unclear D gene. The V end was cut by 0 bases, the J end by 0 bases, with 5 bases between. The length of the CDR3 is 14 residues. Germline V gene data show CDR1 as KGHSH and CDR2 as LQKENI. The CDR3 spells CASSPPGVNTEAFF. The CDR3, as DNA: TGTGCCAGCTCACCACCCGGGGTGAACACTGAAGCTTTCTTT.

The rearrangement links TRBV7-2 to TRBJ2-5; 9 bases fit TRBD1. This CDR3 contains 15 residues. The V and J ends lost 5 bases and 7 bases, in that order; junction bases with no gene match: 11. From germline, CDR1 is SGHTA and CDR2 FQGNSA. The CDR3 sequence is CASSQGQGRVGTQYF. CDR3 nucleotide sequence: TGTGCCAGCAGCCAGGGACAGGGACGGGTTGGGACCCAGTACTTC. Together with reference TRBV7-2 and TRBJ2-5, the CDR3 gives the full variable domain: GAGVSQSPSNKVTEKGKDVELRCDPISGHTALYWYRQSLGQGLEFLIYFQGNSAPDKSGLPSDRFSAERTGGSVSTLTIQRTQQEDSAVYLCASSQGQGRVGTQYFGPGTRLLVL.

J is TRBJ2-3 and V is TRBV9, with D maybe TRBD1 (6 bases). Looked up from germline, CDR1 is SGDLS and CDR2 is YYNGEE. The CDR3 is 14 amino acids. Deletions cut 3 bases from V and 2 bases from J, with 10 bases between. CDR3 region: CASSAGQPTDTQYF. The DNA of the CDR3 is TGTGCCAGCAGCGCCGGACAGCCCACAGATACGCAGTATTTT.

The V call is TRBV25-1, the J call TRBJ1-1; a possible D gene is TRBD1 (6 bases). Germline assignment: CDR1 MGHDK and CDR2 SYGVNS. This CDR3 contains 16 residues. V was pared by 6 bases and J by 1 base, with 18 bases between. The CDR3 region is CASRADSGDGNTEAFF. The CDR3 DNA is TGTGCCAGCAGGGCCGATTCAGGGGATGGGAACACTGAAGCTTTCTTT.

The chain joins TRBV4-3 to TRBJ2-7, with TRBD2 as a possible D gene (7 bases). From germline, CDR1 is LGHNA and CDR2 YSLEER. This CDR3 is built from 13 residues. V lost 4 bases and J 4 bases, leaving 11 bases between the germline ends. CDR3 in amino acids: CASSPKGGYEQYF. DNA of the CDR3: TGCGCCAGCAGCCCCAAGGGGGGGTACGAGCAGTACTTC.

CDR3 residues: CASSRGQVNTGELFF. Here the CDR3 DNA reads TGTGCCAGCAGCAGAGGACAAGTGAACACCGGGGAGCTGTTTTTT. The V and J genes are TRBV7-9 and TRBJ2-2; a weak D match, TRBD1 (5 bases). This CDR3 comprises 15 residues. Between the trimmed V and J ends, which lost 5 bases and 1 base, there was a span of 11 bases. Per the germline V gene, CDR1 is SEHNR and CDR2 is FQNEAQ (reference sequence).

V gene TRBV15 combines with J gene TRBJ2-3; 10 bases are shared with TRBD1. V trimming: 3 bases; J trimming: 7 bases; junction bases outside the gene matches: 4. Germline values: CDR1 LNHNV, CDR2 YYDKDF (reference sequence). CDR3 length: 14 amino acids. CDR3 amino acids: CATSSRQGANTQYF. Written as DNA, the CDR3 is TGTGCCACCAGCAGCCGACAGGGGGCAAATACGCAGTATTTT. Based on the CDR3 plus reference TRBV15 and TRBJ2-3, the full variable domain is DAMVIQNPRYQVTQFGKPVTLSCSQTLNHNVMYWYQQKSSQAPKLLFHYYDKDFNNEADTPDNFQSRRPNTSFCFLDIRSPGLGDTAMYLCATSSRQGANTQYFGPGTRLTVL.

The rearrangement uses TRBV5-1 and TRBJ2-7, with 9 bases identical to TRBD1. Germline V gene data show CDR1 as SGHRS and CDR2 as YFSETQ. V lost 0 bases, J lost 2 bases, and 3 bases stayed unmatched. This CDR3 comprises 15 residues. The CDR3 spells CASSLGTGETYEQYF. As DNA, the CDR3 is TGCGCCAGCAGCTTGGGGACAGGGGAGACCTACGAGCAGTACTTC.

This clone was detected only a few times. This chain uses TRBV7-3 with TRBJ2-1; unclear D gene. Germline CDR1 reads SGHTA; CDR2 reads FQGTGA. The V end lost 3 bases, the J end lost 0 bases, and 18 bases lay between the germline ends. The CDR3 runs to 18 residues. Here the CDR3 reads CASSFVHSSPSSYNEQFF. CDR3 bases: TGTGCCAGCAGCTTCGTCCACTCCTCCCCGAGCTCCTACAATGAGCAGTTCTTC.

This clone was seen a few times. This CDR3 is CASRWARTSTYEQYF. The DNA for the CDR3 is TGTGCCAGCAGGTGGGCGCGGACTTCCACCTACGAGCAGTACTTC. The V and J genes are TRBV6-5 and TRBJ2-7; possible D gene TRBD2, 5 bases. V was cut by 6 bases and J by 2 bases, with 17 bases left in between. This CDR3 contains 15 residues. Germline V lookup: CDR1 MNHEY, CDR2 SVGAGI.

This sequence joins TRBV3-1 (or the pseudogene TRBV3-2) and TRBJ1-2; D may be TRBD1 (5 bases). This CDR3 comprises 15 residues. Germline-derived CDR1 and CDR2 are LGHDT and YNNKEL (reference sequence). Trimming pared 0 bases from V and 4 bases from J, leaving 12 bases between. The CDR3 DNA reads as TGTGCCAGCAGCCAAGAGGCAGGGAATTCCTATGGCTACACCTTC. Encoded protein: CASSQEAGNSYGYTF.

This sequence joins TRBV5-6 and TRBJ2-3, with TRBD2 matching over 9 bases. Germline-derived CDR1 and CDR2 are SGHDT and YYEEEE. This CDR3 is built from 17 residues. Trimming cost V 2 bases and J 0 bases; bases outside gene matches: 7. The CDR3 here is CASSLFLAGPSTDTQYF. The CDR3 DNA is TGTGCCAGCAGCTTATTTCTAGCGGGGCCTAGCACAGATACGCAGTATTTT.

V gene TRBV14 combines with J gene TRBJ1-2; no clear D. The germline V gene has CDR1 SGHDN and CDR2 FVKESK. The CDR3 contains 13 residues. The ends were cut back, 2 bases at V and 2 bases at J, with 6 bases in the middle. The CDR3 here is CASSQNRNYGYTF. CDR3 DNA: TGTGCCAGCAGCCAAAACAGAAACTATGGCTACACCTTC.

The chain carries TRBV3-1 (or the pseudogene TRBV3-2) and TRBJ1-6; weak D call: TRBD1 (5 bases). CDR1 is LGHDT and CDR2 is YNNKEL in the germline V gene (reference sequence). The CDR3 length is 15 residues. Trimming cost V 1 base and J 8 bases, with 12 bases left between them. The chain's CDR3 is CASSQGWGGDSPLHF. The CDR3 DNA reads TGTGCCAGCAGCCAAGGTTGGGGCGGGGATTCACCCCTCCACTTT.

The chain is built from TRBV18 and TRBJ1-2; D perhaps matches TRBD1 (5 bases). Trimming took 3 bases from V and 8 from J, leaving 19 bases between them. Germline V lookup: CDR1 KGHSH, CDR2 LQKENI. The CDR3 has 15 residues. The CDR3 loop reads CASSPQLRGERGYTF. The CDR3 DNA is TGTGCCAGCTCACCCCAACTCCGGGGGGAGCGCGGCTACACCTTC.

About this clone itself: At one of its ends the junction is not consistent with the germline gene, which may arise from a read error. In DNA form, the CDR3 reads TGCGCCAGTAACAAGAACACTGAAGCTTTCTTT. Protein product: CASNKNTEAFF. The V and J genes are TRBV19 and TRBJ1-1; D remains unclear. This CDR3 contains 11 residues. The germline V gene has CDR1 LNHDA and CDR2 SQIVND (reference sequence).